This T cell receptor beta chain came from a study of T-cell reconstitution after alpha-beta-depleted transplantation in children. Study findings and constraints: Reportedly, only several hundred clones from non-depleted graft cells drove alpha-beta T-cell counts at about two months.

The TCRbeta library incorporated unique molecular identifiers. TCRdb redid the calling of the PCR reads with MiXCR, one entry per CDR3 protein. The table lists 480,000 or so distinct CDR3 sequences, 10% of them singletons. This CDR3 is 14 amino acids long. The V segment lost 3 bases and the J segment 7 bases; nucleotides outside the gene matches: 10. The germline V gene encodes CDR1 DFQATT and CDR2 SNEGSKA (reference sequence). This clonotype was counted at least ten times. Its antigen is undetermined. Sample: PBMCs, taken before TCRalphabeta/CD19-depleted stem cell transplant. The chain employs TRBV20-1 and TRBJ2-3; 7 bases align to TRBD1. The origin of this receptor is a child aged 2 to 15 with inherited bone marrow failure, due to receive a stem cell transplant. The CDR3 sequence is CSASLGAGGYTQYF. CDR3 DNA sequence: TGCAGTGCTAGCCTAGGTGCAGGGGGATATACGCAGTATTTT.